The 22 T cell receptor beta chains below come from one sample, sequenced in a study of T-cell memory formation after mild COVID-19. TCRdb passed the 5' RACE reads through MiXCR, listing each CDR3 protein once. The data hold 150,000 to 200,000 distinct CDR3 sequences, with about a third observed a single time. Sequencing was carried out using PBMCs or a T cell subset sorted from them (not recorded which). The source of these receptors is an adult woman who had mild COVID-19 (a few samples of this study predate the infection). Cell type and time point are not known.

This sequence joins TRBV5-4 and TRBJ2-5; 7 bases line up with TRBD1. Germline trimming cut 7 bases from V and 5 bases from J; bases unmatched to any gene: 11. The V gene's germline CDR1 is SGHNT and CDR2 YYREEE (reference sequence). This CDR3 comprises 14 residues. For the CDR3, the DNA is TGTGCCAGCTTGGACCGACAGGGCGGTGAGACCCAGTACTTC. Amino acids: CASLDRQGGETQYF. The full variable domain, rest sourced from reference TRBV5-4 and TRBJ2-5, is ETGVTQSPTHLIKTRGQQVTLRCSSQSGHNTVSWYQQALGQGPQFIFQYYREEENGRGNFPPRFSGLQFPNYSSELNVNALELDDSALYLCASLDRQGGETQYFGPGTRLLVL.

The table lists this clonotype with a few counts. J is TRBJ2-5 and V is TRBV5-1; TRBD1 aligns across 7 bases. The CDR3 loop spans 12 amino acids. V shed 6 bases and J 2 bases; nucleotides not matched to a gene: 1. Germline V gene lookup returns CDR1 SGHRS and CDR2 YFSETQ. The CDR3 DNA sequence: TGCGCCAGCACCAGGGGGCAAGAGACCCAGTACTTC. Protein product: CASTRGQETQYF.

This chain joins TRBV4-2 and TRBJ2-6, with a possible D match to TRBD1 (5 bases). V was trimmed by 4 bases and J by 0 bases, leaving 10 bases between them. Germline values: CDR1 LGHNA, CDR2 YNFKEQ. This CDR3 region has 16 residues. The CDR3 sequence is CASSLSGYSGANVLTF. For the CDR3, the DNA is TGTGCCAGCAGCCTATCAGGGTACTCTGGGGCCAACGTCCTGACTTTC.

Only a few counts were recorded for this clonotype. J is TRBJ2-3 and V is TRBV3-1; TRBD2 matches at 7 bases. The V gene end was trimmed by 6 bases and the J gene end by 10 bases; junction bases not matched to a gene: 4. The CDR3 spans 11 residues. Germline V gene lookup returns CDR1 LGHDT and CDR2 YNNKEL (reference sequence). The DNA of the CDR3 is TGTGCCAGCAGTACAACTAGCGCGCAGTATTTT. Amino acid sequence: CASSTTSAQYF.

The genes are TRBV5-6 and TRBJ2-7; 7 positions agree with TRBD2. This CDR3 contains 15 residues. With V trimmed by 7 bases and J by 0 bases, 10 bases remained unmatched. Germline-derived CDR1 and CDR2 are SGHDT and YYEEEE. The CDR3 region is CASGPLARSSYEQYF. In nucleotides, the CDR3 is TGTGCCAGCGGCCCACTAGCGCGGAGCTCCTACGAGCAGTACTTC.

V and J are TRBV2 and TRBJ2-7; TRBD1 might be the D (5 bases). V lost 4 bases to trimming and J lost 6 bases, with 10 bases between them. The CDR3 length is 12 residues. Per the germline V gene, CDR1 is SNHLY and CDR2 is FYNNEI. Here the CDR3 DNA reads TGTGCCAGCAGTGGAAGGGGTAGCGAGCAGTACTTC. Protein: CASSGRGSEQYF.

This sequence joins TRBV20-1 and TRBJ2-7, with D maybe TRBD2 (5 bases). V lost 6 bases and J 0 bases, leaving 12 bases between the germline ends. CDR1 DFQATT and CDR2 SNEGSKA come from the germline V gene (reference sequence). The CDR3 length is 13 residues. CDR3 DNA sequence: TGCAGTGCCCGAGGGTTGGGCTCCTACGAGCAGTACTTC. Protein: CSARGLGSYEQYF.

The chain has TRBV5-1 and TRBJ2-1, with 10 nucleotides matching TRBD2. The CDR3 extends over 18 amino acids. V was pared by 0 bases and J by 6 bases, with 12 bases of the junction left unmatched. CDR1 is SGHRS and CDR2 is YFSETQ in the germline V gene. The CDR3: CASSLAGAAGGRGNEQFF. The CDR3, as DNA: TGCGCCAGCAGCTTGGCTGGGGCAGCGGGAGGGCGAGGCAATGAGCAGTTCTTC.

The chain carries TRBV7-6 and TRBJ2-5, with 12 bases that match TRBD2. Germline CDR1 SGHVS, CDR2 FNYEAQ. J gave up 4 bases and V 1 base, and 13 bases lay outside the gene matches. The CDR3 contains 19 residues. CDR3 sequence reads: CASSLGASGGVSPRETQYF. Written as DNA, the CDR3 is TGTGCCAGCAGCTTAGGGGCTAGCGGGGGGGTATCCCCCAGAGAGACCCAGTACTTC. Full variable domain (outside the CDR3, taken from reference TRBV7-6 and TRBJ2-5): GAGVSQSPRYKVTKRGQDVALRCDPISGHVSLYWYRQALGQGPEFLTYFNYEAQQDKSGLPNDRFSAERPEGSISTLTIQRTEQRDSAMYRCASSLGASGGVSPRETQYFGPGTRLLVL.

A single count supports this clonotype. This rearrangement joins TRBV5-1 to TRBJ1-1; D is unresolved. The V gene's germline CDR1 is SGHRS and CDR2 YFSETQ. Deletions cut 0 bases from V and 1 base from J, with 10 bases between. The CDR3 has 15 residues. CDR3 in amino acids: CASSLVVPSNTEAFF. The DNA for the CDR3 is TGCGCCAGCAGCTTGGTTGTCCCATCGAACACTGAAGCTTTCTTT.

This clonotype was found a few times. The chain links TRBV3-1 to TRBJ1-1; 8 bases are a match to TRBD1. With 4 bases clipped from V and 7 bases from J, the junction kept 8 bases outside the gene matches. The CDR3 is 14 residues long. Germline V gene sequence: CDR1 LGHDT, CDR2 YNNKEL (reference sequence). The CDR3, as DNA: TGTGCCAGCAGCCCAGGGGGCGAGGGGGGTGAAGCTTTCTTT. It codes for CASSPGGEGGEAFF.

This clonotype appeared a few times. The chain is built from TRBV20-1 and TRBJ2-1; weak D call: TRBD2 (5 bases). The CDR3 runs to 13 residues. Germline V gene sequence: CDR1 DFQATT, CDR2 SNEGSKA (reference sequence). V gave up 3 bases and J gave up 9 bases, with 15 bases separating them. The CDR3: CSASLAGVGEQFF. In nucleotides, the CDR3 is TGCAGTGCTAGCCTAGCAGGTGTGGGTGAGCAGTTCTTC.

This clonotype has more than one count but fewer than ten. The V and J genes are TRBV7-9 and TRBJ1-2, with D possibly TRBD1 on 5 matching bases. Trimming took off 4 bases at V and 6 bases at J, with 15 bases between the two ends. Germline V lookup: CDR1 SEHNR, CDR2 FQNEAQ (reference sequence). This CDR3 contains 14 residues. The CDR3 coding sequence is TGTGCCAGCAGCTCCGGGACTCTAAGGGATGGCTACACCTTC. It codes for CASSSGTLRDGYTF.

V gene TRBV24-1 combines with J gene TRBJ2-1; D gene uncertain. Trimming removed 6 bases from V and 6 bases from J, with 5 bases in between. This CDR3 has 11 amino acids. CDR1 KGHDR and CDR2 SFDVKD come from the germline V gene. The CDR3 DNA follows: TGTGCCACCAGTCAAGGCAATGAGCAGTTCTTC. This sequence encodes CATSQGNEQFF.

The chain employs TRBV25-1 and TRBJ2-5; no clear D. Germline V lookup: CDR1 MGHDK, CDR2 SYGVNS. V dropped 1 base and J dropped 2 bases, with 11 bases sitting between them. This CDR3 spans 15 amino acids. The CDR3 DNA sequence: TGTGCCAGCAGTGAATGGTCAAGCCGACAAGAGACCCAGTACTTC. Amino acid sequence: CASSEWSSRQETQYF.

The chain has TRBV3-1 and TRBJ2-1; 9 nucleotides line up with TRBD1. This CDR3 comprises 17 residues. Trimming removed 4 bases from V and 2 bases from J; junction bases left unmatched: 9. CDR1 is LGHDT, CDR2 YNNKEL, per germline (reference sequence). The CDR3 is CASSLQPGQGTYNEQFF. The CDR3 DNA reads as TGTGCCAGCAGCCTTCAACCCGGACAGGGGACCTACAATGAGCAGTTCTTC.

This clonotype was picked up a small number of times. The chain couples TRBV9 to TRBJ1-3, with 9 bases that match TRBD1. There are 16 residues in the CDR3. The germline CDR1 and CDR2 sequences are SGDLS and YYNGEE. J was trimmed by 4 bases and V by 1 base; bases with no gene match: 6. The CDR3 DNA reads as TGTGCCAGCAGCGTATCACAGGGGGCTTCAGGAAACACCATATATTTT. The encoded protein is CASSVSQGASGNTIYF.

The rearrangement links TRBV24-1 to TRBJ2-5, with 7 bases that match TRBD2. Per germline, CDR1 KGHDR and CDR2 SFDVKD. The CDR3 has 15 residues. With V trimmed by 5 bases and J by 5 bases, 10 bases remained unmatched. In DNA, the CDR3 is TGTGCCACCAGTGCCAACACTAGGGGAGGGGAGACCCAGTACTTC. Its translation: CATSANTRGGETQYF.

This clonotype was detected only once. The chain joins TRBV4-1 to TRBJ2-5; D assignment may be TRBD1 or TRBD2 (5 bases each). This CDR3 has 15 amino acids. CDR1 and CDR2 (germline): MGHRA, YSYEKL. V was shortened by 1 base and J by 5 bases, with 14 bases between the two germline ends. The CDR3 region has the DNA TGCGCCAGCAGCCAAGGACATGGGGGTCGGGAGACCCAGTACTTC. Translating it yields CASSQGHGGRETQYF.

The V and J genes are TRBV4-3 and TRBJ2-6; 8 bases map to TRBD1. The trim removed 1 base at V and 2 bases at J, leaving 4 bases unmatched. The germline V gene encodes CDR1 LGHNA and CDR2 YSLEER. This CDR3 is 17 amino acids long. The CDR3 is CASSQAARGPGANVLTF. CDR3 nucleotides: TGCGCCAGCAGCCAAGCTGCCAGGGGGCCTGGGGCCAACGTCCTGACTTTC.

This chain joins TRBV6-5 and TRBJ2-7; D may correspond to TRBD1 or TRBD2 (5 bases each). V lost 6 bases to trimming and J lost 7 bases, with 19 bases between them. CDR1 MNHEY and CDR2 SVGAGI come from the germline V gene. CDR3 size: 14 residues. This chain's CDR3 is CASSIPGPTVEQYF. The DNA for the CDR3 is TGTGCCAGCAGCATCCCGGGACCAACAGTGGAGCAGTACTTC.

This chain uses TRBV12-3 or TRBV12-4 with TRBJ1-2; D ambiguous. The CDR3 length is 14 residues. V was trimmed by 6 bases and J by 5 bases, leaving 16 bases between them. For the CDR3, the DNA is TGTGCCAGCAGCATTCGGCCTTTGGGGTATGGCTACACCTTC. Translating gives CASSIRPLGYGYTF.